This T cell receptor beta chain was obtained from a study of cytomegalovirus exposure and HLA in healthy donors. Study observations and caveats: What TCR beta sequences reportedly achieved was accurate prediction of HLA-A and HLA-B alleles in most subjects.

This clone turned up a few times. Its specificity is unknown. Germline V gives CDR1 SNHLY, CDR2 FYNNEI. This CDR3 has 14 amino acids. The V gene end was trimmed by 6 bases and the J gene end by 5 bases; junction bases not matched to a gene: 7. With 60 Vbeta and 13 Jbeta primers, the PCR was carried out. Assay used: immunoSEQ multiplex PCR; TCRdb lists only in-frame clones, some missing. The sample holds about 120,000 clones, approximately 71% seen once. V gene TRBV2 combines with J gene TRBJ1-5, with 7 bases identical to TRBD1. Sequenced material: PBMCs. This clonotype originated in a woman aged 45-59 years in good health and CMV-seronegative. The CDR3, as DNA: TGTGCCAGCAGGTGGACAGGAGACCATCAGCCCCAGCATTTT. Amino acid sequence: CASRWTGDHQPQHF.